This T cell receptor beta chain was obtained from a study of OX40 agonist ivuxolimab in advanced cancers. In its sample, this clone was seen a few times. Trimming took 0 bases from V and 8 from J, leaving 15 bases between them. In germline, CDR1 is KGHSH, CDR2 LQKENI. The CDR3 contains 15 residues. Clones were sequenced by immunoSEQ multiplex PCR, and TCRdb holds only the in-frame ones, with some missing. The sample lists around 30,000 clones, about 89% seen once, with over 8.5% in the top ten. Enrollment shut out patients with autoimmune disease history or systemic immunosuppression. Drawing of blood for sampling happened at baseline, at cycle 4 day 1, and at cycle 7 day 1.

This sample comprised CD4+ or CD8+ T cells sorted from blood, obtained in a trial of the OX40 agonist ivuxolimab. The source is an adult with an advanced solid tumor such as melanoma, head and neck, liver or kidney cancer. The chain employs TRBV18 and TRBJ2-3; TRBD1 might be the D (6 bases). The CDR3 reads CASSPPTPGHGTQYF. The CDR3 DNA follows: TGTGCCAGCTCACCACCGACTCCGGGACACGGTACGCAGTATTTT.